Listed here are 12 T cell receptor beta chains from one sample, sequenced in a study of blood T cell repertoires in COVID-19 (dated by TCRdb to the early 2020s). The library was obtained by the immunoSEQ multiplex PCR assay. TCRdb obtained this table from immuneACCESS and retained in-frame rearrangements with V and J assigned. These tables miss some clones; where compared with another copy, unresolved V genes account for less than half of the shortfall, and the remainder is unexplained. The sample table lists about 41,000 clones, around 88% of them with a count of one. 35% to 45% of the sample belongs to the ten largest clones. Sequenced: peripheral blood. The origin of the receptors is a woman of 80 years or more with active or convalescent COVID-19.

The CDR3 protein is CASSYQGGPNTEAFF. CDR3 nucleotide sequence: TGCGCCAGCAGCTATCAGGGGGGCCCGAACACTGAAGCTTTCTTT. V is TRBV5-1 and J is TRBJ1-1; 7 bases are a match to TRBD1. With 3 bases clipped from V and 1 base from J, the junction kept 6 bases outside the gene matches. Germline V gene sequence: CDR1 SGHRS, CDR2 YFSETQ. This CDR3 contains 15 residues. Looking up the rest from reference TRBV5-1 and TRBJ1-1 gives the full variable domain: KAGVTQTPRYLIKTRGQQVTLSCSPISGHRSVSWYQQTPGQGLQFLFEYFSETQRNKGNFPGRFSGRQFSNSRSEMNVSTLELGDSALYLCASSYQGGPNTEAFFGQGTRLTVV.

The table lists this clone with a few counts. This chain links TRBV2 with TRBJ2-1; 7 positions agree with TRBD2. The germline V gene has CDR1 SNHLY and CDR2 FYNNEI. V dropped 6 bases and J dropped 1; count of bases not matched to a gene: 3. The CDR3 is 14 residues long. The CDR3 nucleotides read TGTGCCAGCAGGGGACTACCTTCCTACAATGAGCAGTTCTTC. Translation: CASRGLPSYNEQFF.

The V gene is TRBV23-1, the J gene TRBJ2-7; D possibly corresponds to TRBD2 (7 bases). TRBV23-1 is placed among ORFs of uncertain function. CDR3 length equals 16 residues. Deletions cut 0 bases from V and 6 bases from J, with 18 bases between. CDR3 region: CASSQSREGGPSEQYF. The CDR3 DNA sequence: TGCGCCAGCAGTCAATCAAGGGAGGGGGGCCCCAGCGAGCAGTACTTC.

This chain joins TRBV25-1 and TRBJ1-1; weak D call: TRBD1 (6 bases). The germline V gene encodes CDR1 MGHDK and CDR2 SYGVNS. The CDR3 covers 15 residues. Trimming shortened V by 2 bases and J by 1 base, and 11 bases separated the two germline ends. CDR3 amino acids: CASSEPAGANTEAFF. CDR3 in DNA: TGTGCCAGCAGTGAACCGGCAGGGGCGAACACTGAAGCTTTCTTT.

This chain connects TRBV30 to TRBJ2-1; 14 bases map to TRBD2. The CDR3 is 15 residues long. V was clipped by 2 bases and J by 10 bases; unmatched bases: 7. From germline, CDR1 is GTSNPN and CDR2 SVGIG (reference sequence). The CDR3 DNA sequence: TGTGCCTGGAGTTCGGGACTAGCGGGAGTAGGGGAGCAGTTCTTC. Amino acid sequence: CAWSSGLAGVGEQFF. The full variable domain, rest sourced from reference TRBV30 and TRBJ2-1, is SQTIHQWPATLVQPVGSPLSLECTVEGTSNPNLYWYRQAAGRGLQLLFYSVGIGQISSEVPQNLSASRPQDRQFILSSKKLLLSDSGFYLCAWSSGLAGVGEQFFGPGTRLTVL.

This clone was seen only once. This chain joins TRBV30 and TRBJ1-2, with 7 nucleotides matching TRBD1. V lost 5 bases, J lost 8 bases, and 5 bases stayed unmatched. The V gene's germline CDR1 is GTSNPN and CDR2 SVGIG (reference sequence). The CDR3 runs 11 residues. This chain's CDR3 is CAWDRVWGYTF. CDR3 nucleotide sequence: TGTGCCTGGGACAGGGTTTGGGGCTACACCTTC.

The gene calls are TRBV7-2 and TRBJ2-2, with TRBD1 matching over 7 bases. The CDR3 sequence is 15 residues long. Germline CDR1 is SGHTA and CDR2 is FQGNSA. The junction had 3 bases not matched to a gene; V was cut back by 5 bases and J by 0 bases. CDR3 in amino acids: CASSPRGTNTGELFF. The DNA for the CDR3 is TGTGCCAGCAGCCCCAGGGGGACGAACACCGGGGAGCTGTTTTTT.

CDR3 amino acids: CASSFHSPNEKLFF. CDR3 DNA: TGTGCCAGCAGCTTCCACAGCCCAAATGAAAAACTGTTTTTT. This chain joins TRBV7-9 and TRBJ1-4; D unresolved. Germline V CDR1 and CDR2: SEHNR, FQNEAQ (reference sequence). The CDR3 extends over 14 amino acids. The ends were cut back, 3 bases at V and 5 bases at J, with 10 bases in the middle.

V is TRBV29-1 and J is TRBJ2-1; D possibly corresponds to TRBD1 (6 bases). Germline-derived CDR1 and CDR2 are SQVTM and ANQGSEA. Between the trimmed V and J ends, which lost 6 bases and 0 bases, there was a span of 9 bases. The CDR3 totals 13 residues. The CDR3 spells CSVSTGSYNEQFF. The DNA of the CDR3 is TGCAGCGTATCGACAGGCTCCTACAATGAGCAGTTCTTC.

V usage is TRBV21-1 and J usage is TRBJ2-7; TRBD1, the D gene given by the table, was not confirmed from the DNA. TRBV21-1 has pseudogene status. The CDR3 extends over 13 amino acids. The CDR3 bases are TGTGCCAGCAGCGTAACAGGCCTCTACGAGCAGTACTTC. The encoded protein is CASSVTGLYEQYF.

This chain links TRBV28 with TRBJ1-1; a weak D match, TRBD1 (5 bases). This CDR3 has 15 amino acids. Germline V gives CDR1 MDHEN, CDR2 SYDVKM. V was shortened by 2 bases and J by 4 bases, with 14 bases between the two germline ends. The CDR3, as DNA: TGTGCCAGCAGTTTAGTGGGGCTAATGGGCACTGAAGCTTTCTTT. Residues: CASSLVGLMGTEAFF.

The V call is TRBV27, the J call TRBJ1-2, with 8 positions matching TRBD1. Per the germline V gene, CDR1 is MNHEY and CDR2 is SMNVEV (reference sequence). The CDR3 contains 16 residues. Germline trimming cut 0 bases from V and 7 bases from J; bases unmatched to any gene: 10. The CDR3 DNA sequence: TGTGCCAGCAGTTTATCCCCCTCTCCAGGGGGCTCTGGCTACACCTTC. Its protein is CASSLSPSPGGSGYTF.